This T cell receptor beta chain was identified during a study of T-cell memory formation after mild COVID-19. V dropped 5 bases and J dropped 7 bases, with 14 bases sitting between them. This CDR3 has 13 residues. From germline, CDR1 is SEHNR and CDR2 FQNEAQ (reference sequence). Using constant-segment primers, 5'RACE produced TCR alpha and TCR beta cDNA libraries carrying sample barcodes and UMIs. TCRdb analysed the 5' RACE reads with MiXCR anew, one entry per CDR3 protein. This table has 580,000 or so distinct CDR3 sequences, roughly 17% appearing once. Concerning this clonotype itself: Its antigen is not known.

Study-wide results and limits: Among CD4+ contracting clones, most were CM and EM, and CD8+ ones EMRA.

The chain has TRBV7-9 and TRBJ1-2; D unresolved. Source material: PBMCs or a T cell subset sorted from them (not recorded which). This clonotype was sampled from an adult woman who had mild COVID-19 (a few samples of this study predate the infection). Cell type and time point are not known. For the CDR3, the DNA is TGTGCCAGCAGCCCGACCTCTGGAGGTGGCTACACCTTC. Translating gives CASSPTSGGGYTF.